These T cell receptor beta chains were read from a single sample in a study of blood T cell repertoires in COVID-19. Repertoires were generated with immunoSEQ multiplex PCR, while TCRdb's copy carries only in-frame clones and drops some. Of more than 200,000 clones listed, over 75% are singletons. Specimen: PBMCs or T cells enriched from blood (not recorded which). The receptors here all came from a man aged 30 to 45 in a cohort exposed to, infected with or recovered from COVID-19 (not recorded which). Both conserved end residues are part of each CDR3. The order of the fields is V gene, J gene, D gene, clone size, CDR3 protein, CDR3 DNA. A D gene is named only where the DNA matches it firmly. The size entry is marked missing in some rows and otherwise reads once, few, many or a size class.

>TRBV2|TRBJ2-7|TRBD2|NA
CASSPLLAGVSEQYF
TGTGCCAGCAGCCCCCTACTAGCGGGAGTTAGCGAGCAGTACTTC
>TRBV14|TRBJ1-2|NA|NA
CASSQGWPGFGNGYTF
TGTGCCAGCAGCCAAGGGTGGCCGGGGTTCGGAAATGGCTACACCTTC
>TRBV19|TRBJ1-1|NA|NA
CASSSYRSFYTEAFF
TGTGCCAGTAGTAGCTACAGGTCTTTTTACACTGAAGCTTTCTTT
>TRBV11-2|TRBJ2-3|NA|NA
CASRARDSGYTDTQYF
TGTGCCAGCAGGGCTAGGGACTCCGGATACACAGATACGCAGTATTTT
>TRBV15|TRBJ2-4|TRBD1|NA
CATSTWTGSNIQYF
TGTGCCACCAGCACCTGGACAGGCTCGAACATTCAGTACTTC
>TRBV5-5|TRBJ1-5|NA|NA
CASSWDYSNQPQHF
TGTGCCAGCAGCTGGGACTATAGCAATCAGCCCCAGCATTTT
>TRBV5-1|TRBJ2-2|NA|many
CASSLGQTGELFF
TGCGCCAGCAGCTTGGGGCAGACCGGGGAGCTGTTTTTT
>TRBV6-5|TRBJ2-1|TRBD1|NA
CASRTGTGGGNEQFF
TGTGCCAGCAGAACCGGGACAGGGGGCGGGAATGAGCAGTTCTTC
>TRBV28|TRBJ2-7|TRBD2|once
CASSSSSGRSNEQYF
TGTGCCAGCAGTTCGTCTAGCGGGAGGTCGAACGAGCAGTACTTC
>TRBV9|TRBJ1-1|NA|NA
CASNQPGSNTEAFF
TGTGCCAGCAACCAACCGGGATCGAACACTGAAGCTTTCTTT
>TRBV28|TRBJ2-5|NA|NA
CASSLISETQYF
TGTGCCAGCAGTTTAATTTCGGAGACCCAGTACTTC
>TRBV9|TRBJ1-2|TRBD1|NA
CASSWGQNYGYTF
TGTGCCAGCAGTTGGGGACAGAACTATGGCTACACCTTC
>TRBV5-1|TRBJ1-5|NA|NA
CASSLNRDQPQHF
TGCGCCAGCAGCTTGAACCGGGATCAGCCCCAGCATTTT
>TRBV19|TRBJ1-5|TRBD1|NA
CASRPRDRGNQPQHF
TGTGCCAGTAGGCCCCGGGACAGAGGCAATCAGCCCCAGCATTTT
>TRBV5-1|TRBJ2-5|TRBD2|NA
CASINDGTSDGTQYF
TGCGCCAGCATAAACGACGGGACTAGCGATGGGACCCAGTACTTC
>TRBV12-5|TRBJ2-2|NA|NA
CASATTEQLGAAGNTGELFF
TGTGCTAGTGCCACAACCGAGCAGTTGGGGGCGGCCGGTAACACCGGGGAGCTGTTTTTT